This TCR beta chain was obtained from a study of blood T cell repertoires in COVID-19. Study overall: T cells, B-cell-depleted T cells, or PBMCs supplied cDNA or gDNA.

CDR1 is MDHEN and CDR2 is SYDVKM in the germline V gene. V shed 7 bases and J 7 bases; nucleotides not matched to a gene: 4. The CDR3 consists of 14 residues. Clones were read by immunoSEQ multiplex PCR, and TCRdb kept only the in-frame ones, dropping some. Here the sample spans under 150,000 clones, about 82% being singletons. This rearrangement joins TRBV28 to TRBJ1-4; 12 positions match TRBD1. The source of this sequence is a woman between 40 and 55 years old with active or convalescent COVID-19. What was sequenced was peripheral blood. CDR3 sequence: CASTPGQGAEKLFF. The CDR3, as DNA: TGTGCCAGCACCCCGGGACAGGGGGCTGAAAAACTGTTTTTT.